This TCR beta chain was observed in a study of CD8+ T cells in alopecia areata. Overall study: The drug, tofacitinib, lasted 6 to 18 months, followed by 6 months off drug.

This clone was detected a few times. From germline, CDR1 is SQVTM and CDR2 ANQGSEA. The CDR3 covers 12 residues. Losses at the gene ends were 5 bases for V and 6 bases for J; bases not matched to a gene: 4. RNA was extracted and reverse transcribed into cDNA as the sequencing template. Sequenced by immunoSEQ multiplex PCR; TCRdb stores in-frame clones only, minus some. Of 110,000 to 150,000 clones in the sample, about 51% were seen once. Documented treatment: oral pan-JAK inhibitor, 5-10 mg twice daily. The sample was CD8+ T cells sorted from blood, taken at week 4, from a patient treated with tofacitinib. V and J are TRBV29-1 and TRBJ1-2; 9 bases are shared with TRBD1. The sequence derives from a human donor with alopecia areata. CDR3 DNA sequence: TGCAGCGTTTCGGACAGGGGTAATGGCTACACCTTC. This translates into CSVSDRGNGYTF.